A single sample is the source of the 15 T cell receptor beta chains below, sequenced in a study of blood T cells in healthy people across ages. With a J-beta primer mix and a sample-barcoded 5' primer, a second PCR ran about 7 to 12 cycles. Each CDR3 protein is one row after TCRdb ran MiXCR on the 5' RACE reads. The sample lists around 1,500,000 distinct CDR3 sequences, around two fifths occurring once. Material for sequencing was blood. The receptors derive from a woman aged 18-30 years in good health.

CDR3 DNA sequence: TGTGCCAGCAGCCCATTGACAGTTTGGGACCCCTACGAGCAGTACTTC. Amino acids: CASSPLTVWDPYEQYF. The chain has TRBV21-1 and TRBJ2-5; the table calls TRBD1, which could not be checked here. Near its end, the DNA agrees better with TRBJ2-7, so the J call may be wrong. TRBV21-1 is a known pseudogene. This CDR3 contains 16 residues.

The V gene is TRBV28, the J gene TRBJ1-1; a weak D match, TRBD1 (5 bases). The CDR3 has 15 amino acids. V shed 5 bases and J shed 6 bases, with 19 bases lying between them. Germline V lookup: CDR1 MDHEN, CDR2 SYDVKM. CDR3: CASSHYWEGRAEAFF. Written as DNA, the CDR3 is TGTGCCAGCAGTCACTACTGGGAGGGGAGGGCTGAAGCTTTCTTT.

This chain connects TRBV15 to TRBJ2-5; either TRBD1 or TRBD2 may supply D (5 bases each). The CDR3 is 15 residues long. Looked up from germline, CDR1 is LNHNV and CDR2 is YYDKDF (reference sequence). Trimming removed 2 bases from V and 11 bases from J, with 21 bases in between. CDR3 sequence reads: CATSRLLIGSREQYF. CDR3 coding DNA: TGTGCCACCAGCAGACTCCTTATAGGCTCCAGGGAGCAGTACTTC.

The chain carries TRBV4-1 and TRBJ2-5; D remains ambiguous. The J call may not be correct, given that the DNA end is closer to TRBJ2-7. The CDR3 totals 12 residues. The V gene's germline CDR1 is MGHRA and CDR2 YSYEKL. The CDR3 is CASSQGLPEQYF. CDR3 sequence (DNA): TGCGCCAGCAGCCAAGGCCTCCCCGAGCAGTACTTC.

The CDR3 sequence: CATSVGQQETQYF. CDR3 nucleotide sequence: TGTGCCACCTCCGTGGGACAACAAGAGACCCAGTACTTC. V gene TRBV10-3 combines with J gene TRBJ2-5; D perhaps matches TRBD1 (6 bases). The CDR3 runs to 13 residues. Germline V CDR1 and CDR2: ENHRY, SYGVKD. The V end was cut by 10 bases, the J end by 2 bases, with 14 bases between.

This clonotype showed up just a few times. This chain joins TRBV19 and TRBJ2-3; the D gene could be TRBD1 or TRBD2 (5 bases each). Germline V lookup: CDR1 LNHDA, CDR2 SQIVND (reference sequence). CDR3 size: 16 residues. The V and J ends lost 7 bases and 9 bases respectively, with 26 bases between them. Written as DNA, the CDR3 is TGTGCCAGTACGTCCACAGGAGACACACTGGGAGTAACGCAGTATTTT. It yields the protein CASTSTGDTLGVTQYF.

This clonotype was seen only a few times. The chain couples TRBV4-2 to TRBJ2-4; D is unclear. TRBJ2-5 explains the end of the DNA better; the J call may be wrong. Germline CDR1 is LGHNA and CDR2 is YNFKEQ. This CDR3 comprises 18 residues. CDR3 amino acids: CASSQDALVISVGETQYF. The CDR3 coding sequence is TGTGCCAGCAGCCAAGATGCCCTAGTAATATCGGTAGGAGAGACCCAGTACTTC.

The J gene is TRBJ2-7, the V gene TRBV20-1; no clear D gene. Trimming took off 5 bases at V and 6 bases at J, with 23 bases between the two ends. The CDR3 totals 15 residues. Per the germline V gene, CDR1 is DFQATT and CDR2 is SNEGSKA (reference sequence). The CDR3 spells CSARPYSATNLEQYF. CDR3 DNA sequence: TGCAGTGCTCGCCCCTATAGTGCCACTAACCTCGAGCAGTACTTC.

The V gene is TRBV15, the J gene TRBJ2-7; 7 nucleotides match TRBD1. CDR3 length: 14 amino acids. The germline V gene has CDR1 LNHNV and CDR2 YYDKDF (reference sequence). With V trimmed by 0 bases and J by 6 bases, 5 bases remained unmatched. The CDR3, as DNA: TGTGCCACCAGCAGAGAAATAACAGGGGCCGAGCAGTACTTC. It codes for CATSREITGAEQYF.

This chain uses TRBV20-1 with TRBJ2-1; D remains unclear. The J call may be wrong; the DNA end is better matched by TRBJ2-7. CDR3 size: 12 residues. Per the germline V gene, CDR1 is DFQATT and CDR2 is SNEGSKA (reference sequence). DNA of the CDR3: TGCAGCCCCCCCGGCCCCTACAATGAGCAGTACTTC. Protein sequence: CSPPGPYNEQYF.

The rearrangement links TRBV20-1 to TRBJ1-5; 9 bases map to TRBD1. Unmatched junction bases numbered 6, after V lost 0 bases and J lost 0 bases. The CDR3 has 17 residues. From germline, CDR1 is DFQATT and CDR2 SNEGSKA (reference sequence). CDR3 DNA sequence: TGCAGTGCTAGAGAGTTCGGACAGGGGCATAGCAATCAGCCCCAGCATTTT. Translating gives CSAREFGQGHSNQPQHF.

This clonotype was recorded a few times. The chain uses TRBV6-5 and TRBJ2-5; tentative D call: TRBD1 (6 bases). The V gene lost 0 bases and the J gene lost 11 bases, with 19 bases spanning the gap. Germline values: CDR1 MNHEY, CDR2 SVGAGI. The CDR3 runs to 15 residues. The CDR3 DNA sequence: TGTGCCAGCAGTTACTCGCAGGGGAGTAGAATACAGCAGTACTTC. The encoded protein is CASSYSQGSRIQQYF.

The CDR3 DNA reads TGTGCCAGCAGCATTTGGAACACTGAAGCTTTCTTT. As protein: CASSIWNTEAFF. V and J are TRBV12-3 or TRBV12-4 and TRBJ1-1, with D hard to call. The CDR3 length is 12 residues. Trimming shortened V by 6 bases and J by 1 base, and 6 bases separated the two germline ends.

The gene calls are TRBV12-3 or TRBV12-4 and TRBJ2-3; no clear D gene. Between the trimmed V and J ends, which lost 7 bases and 0 bases, there was a span of 11 bases. The CDR3 contains 14 residues. The CDR3 spells CASTRHTSTDTQYF. The CDR3 DNA sequence: TGTGCCAGCACCCGTCATACTAGCACAGATACGCAGTATTTT.

This clonotype was observed a few times. J is TRBJ1-1 and V is TRBV20-1; D is unclear. Per the germline V gene, CDR1 is DFQATT and CDR2 is SNEGSKA (reference sequence). V was trimmed by 2 bases and J by 8 bases, leaving 12 bases between them. This CDR3 comprises 12 residues. CDR3 in DNA: TGCAGTGCTAGACCCTCTAACGTCGAAGCTTTCTTT. Its translation: CSARPSNVEAFF.